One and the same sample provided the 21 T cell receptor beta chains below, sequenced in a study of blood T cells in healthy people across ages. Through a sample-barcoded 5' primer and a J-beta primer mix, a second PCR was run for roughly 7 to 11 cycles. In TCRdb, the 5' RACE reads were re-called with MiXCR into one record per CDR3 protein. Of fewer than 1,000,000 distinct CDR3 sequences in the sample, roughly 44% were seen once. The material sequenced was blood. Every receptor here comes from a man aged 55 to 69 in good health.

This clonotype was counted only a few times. The CDR3 DNA is TGTGCCAGCAGTCCAGAAGCTGGGGCCAACGTCCTGACTTTC. Protein: CASSPEAGANVLTF. J is TRBJ2-6 and V is TRBV6-2 or TRBV6-3; D not certain. There are 14 residues in the CDR3. V lost 5 bases and J 2 bases, leaving 7 bases between the germline ends. Germline assignment: CDR1 MNHEY and CDR2 SVGEGT.

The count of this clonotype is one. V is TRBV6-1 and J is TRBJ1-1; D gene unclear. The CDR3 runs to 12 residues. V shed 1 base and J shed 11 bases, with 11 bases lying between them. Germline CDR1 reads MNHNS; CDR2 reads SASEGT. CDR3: CASSEVFWRAFF. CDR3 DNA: TGTGCCAGCAGTGAAGTTTTTTGGCGGGCTTTCTTT.

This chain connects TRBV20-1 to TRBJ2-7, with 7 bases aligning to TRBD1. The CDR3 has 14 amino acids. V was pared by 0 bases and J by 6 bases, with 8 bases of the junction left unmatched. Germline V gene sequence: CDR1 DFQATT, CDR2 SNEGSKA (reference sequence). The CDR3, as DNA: TGCAGTGCTAGAGATCTCAGGGGGTTGGCCGAGCAGTACTTC. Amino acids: CSARDLRGLAEQYF.

The CDR3 loop is CASSLGLAVGEQFF. The CDR3 DNA is TGTGCCAGCAGCTTAGGCCTAGCAGTTGGTGAGCAGTTCTTC. This chain uses TRBV13 with TRBJ2-1; possible D gene TRBD2, 5 bases. V dropped 0 bases and J dropped 9 bases, with 12 bases sitting between them. Germline V gene lookup returns CDR1 PRHDT and CDR2 FYEKMQ (reference sequence). The CDR3 is made up of 14 amino acids.

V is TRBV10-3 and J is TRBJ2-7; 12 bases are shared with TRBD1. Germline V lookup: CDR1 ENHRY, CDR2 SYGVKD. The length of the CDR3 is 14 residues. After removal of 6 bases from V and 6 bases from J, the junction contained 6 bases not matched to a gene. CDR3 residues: CAIRRGQGAGEQYF. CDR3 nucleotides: TGTGCCATCAGGAGGGGACAGGGGGCTGGCGAGCAGTACTTC.

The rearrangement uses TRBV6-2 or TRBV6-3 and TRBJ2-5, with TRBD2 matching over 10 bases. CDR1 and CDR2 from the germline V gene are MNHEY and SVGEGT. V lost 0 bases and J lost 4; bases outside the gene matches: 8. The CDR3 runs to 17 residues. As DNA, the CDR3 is TGTGCCAGCAGTTACTCGAAGAGCGGGGGGGCCCCAGAGACCCAGTACTTC. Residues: CASSYSKSGGAPETQYF.

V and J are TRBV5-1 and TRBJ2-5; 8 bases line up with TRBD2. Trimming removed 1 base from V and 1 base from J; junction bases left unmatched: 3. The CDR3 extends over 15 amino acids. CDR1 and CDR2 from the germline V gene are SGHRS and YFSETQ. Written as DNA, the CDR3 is TGCGCCAGCAGCTTGTCCGGACTAGCCCAAGAGACCCAGTACTTC. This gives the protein CASSLSGLAQETQYF.

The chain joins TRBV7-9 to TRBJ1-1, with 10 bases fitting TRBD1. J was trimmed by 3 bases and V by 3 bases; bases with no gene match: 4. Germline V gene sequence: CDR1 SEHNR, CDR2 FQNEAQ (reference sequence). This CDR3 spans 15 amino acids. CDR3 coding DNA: TGTGCCAGCAGCTTGGGACAGGGGCGCGACACTGAAGCTTTCTTT. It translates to CASSLGQGRDTEAFF.

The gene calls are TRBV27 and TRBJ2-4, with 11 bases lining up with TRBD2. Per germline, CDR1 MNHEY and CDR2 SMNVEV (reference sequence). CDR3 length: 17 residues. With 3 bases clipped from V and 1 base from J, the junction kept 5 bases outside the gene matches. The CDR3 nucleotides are TGTGCCAGCAGTTTTTCTAGCGGGGGGATGGCCAAAAACATTCAGTACTTC. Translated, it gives CASSFSSGGMAKNIQYF.

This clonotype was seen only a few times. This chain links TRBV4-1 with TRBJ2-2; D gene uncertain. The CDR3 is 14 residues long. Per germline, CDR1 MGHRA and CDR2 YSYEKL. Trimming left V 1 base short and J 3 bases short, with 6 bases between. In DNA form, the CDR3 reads TGCGCCAGCAGCCAAGGGCAATACACCGGGGAGCTGTTTTTT. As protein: CASSQGQYTGELFF.

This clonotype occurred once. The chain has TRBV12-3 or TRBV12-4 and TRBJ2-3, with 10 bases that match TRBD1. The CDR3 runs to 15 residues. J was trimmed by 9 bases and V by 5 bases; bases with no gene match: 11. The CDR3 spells CASSQGTGVVATQYF. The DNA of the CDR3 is TGTGCCAGCAGTCAAGGGACAGGGGTGGTTGCAACGCAGTATTTT.

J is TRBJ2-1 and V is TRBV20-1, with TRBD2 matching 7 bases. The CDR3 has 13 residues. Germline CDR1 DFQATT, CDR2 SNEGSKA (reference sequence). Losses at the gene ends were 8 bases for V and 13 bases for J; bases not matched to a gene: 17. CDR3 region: CSSPRGRQETQFF. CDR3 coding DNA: TGCAGTTCCCCGCGGGGGAGGCAAGAGACCCAGTTCTTC.

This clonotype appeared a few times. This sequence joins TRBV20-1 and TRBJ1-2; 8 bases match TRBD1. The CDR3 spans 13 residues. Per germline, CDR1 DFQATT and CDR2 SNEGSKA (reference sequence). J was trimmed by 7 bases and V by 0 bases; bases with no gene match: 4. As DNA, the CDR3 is TGCAGTGCTAGAGATCCGACAGGGGTTGGCTACACCTTC. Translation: CSARDPTGVGYTF.

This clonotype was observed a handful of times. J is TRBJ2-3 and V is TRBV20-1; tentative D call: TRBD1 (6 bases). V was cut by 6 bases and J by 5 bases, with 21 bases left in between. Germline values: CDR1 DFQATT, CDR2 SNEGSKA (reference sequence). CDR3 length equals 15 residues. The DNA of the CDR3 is TGCAGTGCGAGTAAGCCTCAGGGGAGTAAAGATACGCAGTATTTT. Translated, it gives CSASKPQGSKDTQYF.

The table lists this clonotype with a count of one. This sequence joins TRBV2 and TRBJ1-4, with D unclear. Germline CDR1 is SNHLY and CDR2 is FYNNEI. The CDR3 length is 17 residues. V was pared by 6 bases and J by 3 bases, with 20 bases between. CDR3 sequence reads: CASRATRGGRANEKLFF. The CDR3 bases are TGTGCCAGCAGGGCCACCCGTGGAGGGAGGGCTAATGAAAAACTGTTTTTT.

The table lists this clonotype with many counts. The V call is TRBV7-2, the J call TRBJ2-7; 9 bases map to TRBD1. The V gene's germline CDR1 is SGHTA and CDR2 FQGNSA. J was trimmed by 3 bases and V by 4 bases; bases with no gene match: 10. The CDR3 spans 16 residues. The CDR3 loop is CASSSLGGGQGYEQYF. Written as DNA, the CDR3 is TGTGCCAGCAGCTCCCTCGGAGGGGGACAGGGCTACGAGCAGTACTTC.

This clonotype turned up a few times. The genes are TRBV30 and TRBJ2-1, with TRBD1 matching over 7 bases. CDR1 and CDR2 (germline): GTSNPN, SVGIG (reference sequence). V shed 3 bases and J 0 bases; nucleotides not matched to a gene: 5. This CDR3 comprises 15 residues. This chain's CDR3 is CAWRKGQSSYNEQFF. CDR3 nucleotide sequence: TGTGCCTGGAGAAAGGGACAGAGCTCCTACAATGAGCAGTTCTTC.

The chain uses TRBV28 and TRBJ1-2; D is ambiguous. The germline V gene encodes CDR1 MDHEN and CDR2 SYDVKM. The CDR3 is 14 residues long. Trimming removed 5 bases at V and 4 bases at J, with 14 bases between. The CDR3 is CASSTLTQPYGYTF. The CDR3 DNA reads TGTGCCAGCAGTACTCTGACTCAACCCTATGGCTACACCTTC.

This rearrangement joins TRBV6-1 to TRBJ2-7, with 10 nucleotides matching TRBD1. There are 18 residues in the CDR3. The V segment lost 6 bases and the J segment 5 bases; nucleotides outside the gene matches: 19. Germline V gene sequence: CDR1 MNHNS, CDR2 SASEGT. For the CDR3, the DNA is TGTGCCAGCAGCGATATGGGGGCCGAGGGACAGGGGAGAAACGAGCAGTACTTC. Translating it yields CASSDMGAEGQGRNEQYF.

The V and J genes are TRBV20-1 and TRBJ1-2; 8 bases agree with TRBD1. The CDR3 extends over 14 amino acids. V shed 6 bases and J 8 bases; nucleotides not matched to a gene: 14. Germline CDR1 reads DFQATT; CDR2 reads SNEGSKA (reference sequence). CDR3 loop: CSAGKQTGVLGYTF. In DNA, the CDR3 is TGCAGTGCGGGAAAACAGACAGGGGTTTTAGGCTACACCTTC.

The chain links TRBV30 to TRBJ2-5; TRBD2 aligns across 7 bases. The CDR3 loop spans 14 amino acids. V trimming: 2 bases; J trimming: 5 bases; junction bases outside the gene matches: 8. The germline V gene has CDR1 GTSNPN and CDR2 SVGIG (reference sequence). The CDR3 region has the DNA TGTGCCTGGAGTACGACTATGGGAGGGGAGACCCAGTACTTC. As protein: CAWSTTMGGETQYF.